This T cell receptor beta chain came from a study of T cell responses to AZD1222 COVID-19 vaccine. General study findings and limits: Females made up more of the donors, who were largely white British, and clonal diversity may have come out too low.

This CDR3 region has 16 residues. Trimming shortened V by 0 bases and J by 6 bases, and 14 bases separated the two germline ends. Germline V gives CDR1 KGHDR, CDR2 SFDVKD. Note on this clone: Its antigen remains unidentified.

Data came from immunoSEQ multiplex PCR; TCRdb stores just in-frame clones and leaves some out. The sample has 89,000 or so clones; 86% are singletons. The receptor was derived from an adult who received the AZD1222 COVID-19 vaccine. The chain carries TRBV24-1 and TRBJ2-1; D not certain. This specimen consisted of peripheral blood, obtained 28 days after the second AZD1222 dose. The CDR3 reads CATSDLGYPLGNEQFF. CDR3 coding DNA: TGTGCCACCAGTGATTTGGGGTACCCCCTGGGCAATGAGCAGTTCTTC.